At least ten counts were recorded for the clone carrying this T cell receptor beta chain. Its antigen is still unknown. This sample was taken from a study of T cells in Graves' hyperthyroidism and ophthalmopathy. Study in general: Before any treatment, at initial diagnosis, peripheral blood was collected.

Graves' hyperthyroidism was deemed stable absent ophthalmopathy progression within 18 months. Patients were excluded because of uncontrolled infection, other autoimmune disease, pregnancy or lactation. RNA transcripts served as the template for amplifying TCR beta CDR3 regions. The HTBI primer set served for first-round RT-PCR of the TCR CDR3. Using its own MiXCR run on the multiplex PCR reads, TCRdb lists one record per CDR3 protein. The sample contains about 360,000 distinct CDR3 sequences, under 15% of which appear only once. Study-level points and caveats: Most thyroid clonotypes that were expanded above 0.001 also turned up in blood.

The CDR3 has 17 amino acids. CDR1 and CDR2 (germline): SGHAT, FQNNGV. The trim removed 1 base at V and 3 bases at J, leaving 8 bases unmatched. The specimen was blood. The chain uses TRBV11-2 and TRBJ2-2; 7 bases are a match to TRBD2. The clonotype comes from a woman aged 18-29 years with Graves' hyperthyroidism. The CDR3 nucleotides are TGTGCCAGCAGCTTAGGCGGCGGCGGGGGTTACACCGGGGAGCTGTTTTTT. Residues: CASSLGGGGGYTGELFF.